These 14 T cell receptor beta chains share one sample of origin, sequenced in a study of T cell responses to AZD1222 COVID-19 vaccine. Repertoires were generated with immunoSEQ multiplex PCR, while TCRdb's copy carries only in-frame clones and drops some. The table shows 80,000 to 100,000 clones, with roughly 85% occurring only once. The source was peripheral blood, collected on day 0 of AZD1222 vaccination. The origin of the receptors is an adult in good health.

The chain has TRBV19 and TRBJ2-7; the match to TRBD2 covers 7 bases. The CDR3 is made up of 15 amino acids. The V and J ends lost 3 bases and 0 bases, in that order; junction bases with no gene match: 5. The germline CDR1 and CDR2 sequences are LNHDA and SQIVND (reference sequence). CDR3 nucleotides: TGTGCCAGTAGTATTGGGACTACCAACTCCTACGAGCAGTACTTC. It translates to CASSIGTTNSYEQYF.

J is TRBJ2-7 and V is TRBV5-5; tentative D call: TRBD1 (5 bases). The length of the CDR3 is 15 residues. Germline V CDR1 and CDR2: SGHKS, YYEKEE (reference sequence). Trimming stripped 1 base from V and 0 bases from J, with 11 bases between. The CDR3 region is CASSLSQGTSYEQYF. In nucleotides, the CDR3 is TGTGCCAGCAGCTTGAGTCAGGGTACCTCCTACGAGCAGTACTTC.

The rearrangement joins TRBV13 to TRBJ2-5, with a possible D match to TRBD2 (7 bases). The V end lost 3 bases, the J end lost 3 bases, and 11 bases lay between the germline ends. Germline-derived CDR1 and CDR2 are PRHDT and FYEKMQ (reference sequence). This CDR3 has 14 residues. The CDR3 DNA follows: TGTGCCAGCAGCTTTCTAGGGGGGGAAGAGACCCAGTACTTC. As protein: CASSFLGGEETQYF.

V usage is TRBV5-4 and J usage is TRBJ2-1; 10 positions match TRBD2. The germline CDR1 and CDR2 sequences are SGHNT and YYREEE (reference sequence). V was pared by 0 bases and J by 9 bases, with 6 bases of the junction left unmatched. The CDR3 consists of 15 residues. CDR3 region: CASSLAAGGPLEQFF. The CDR3 nucleotides are TGTGCCAGCAGCTTGGCAGCGGGAGGGCCACTTGAGCAGTTCTTC.

J is TRBJ2-1 and V is TRBV6-5, with D tentatively TRBD2 (5 bases). CDR3 length: 13 residues. Trimming took 2 bases from V and 10 from J, leaving 12 bases between them. Germline CDR1 and CDR2: MNHEY and SVGAGI. The CDR3 nucleotides are TGTGCCAGCAGTTACCTACCCCGGGAAGAGCAGTTCTTC. Encoded protein: CASSYLPREEQFF.

This sequence joins TRBV30 and TRBJ1-3; 7 bases align to TRBD1. This CDR3 has 16 amino acids. Germline CDR1 and CDR2: GTSNPN and SVGIG (reference sequence). V gave up 2 bases and J gave up 5 bases; unmatched junction bases: 12. The CDR3 loop reads CAWSRGRQGRRNTIYF. CDR3 DNA: TGTGCCTGGAGTAGGGGCCGACAGGGTAGAAGAAACACCATATATTTT.

The V gene is TRBV4-2, the J gene TRBJ2-1; D is unclear. The V end lost 0 bases, the J end lost 10 bases, and 7 bases lay between the germline ends. This CDR3 contains 12 residues. Germline V gene sequence: CDR1 LGHNA, CDR2 YNFKEQ. CDR3 sequence reads: CASSQDGEEQFF. The DNA for the CDR3 is TGTGCCAGCAGCCAAGATGGTGAGGAGCAGTTCTTC.

The chain has TRBV7-2 and TRBJ2-5; 7 bases match TRBD1. V lost 4 bases, J lost 2 bases, and 4 bases stayed unmatched. Looked up from germline, CDR1 is SGHTA and CDR2 is FQGNSA. The CDR3 contains 14 residues. CDR3 sequence (DNA): TGTGCCAGCAGCTCCAGGGGGTCACAAGAGACCCAGTACTTC. Translating it yields CASSSRGSQETQYF.

V and J are TRBV7-9 and TRBJ1-5; D not certain. This CDR3 spans 14 amino acids. CDR1 is SEHNR and CDR2 is FQNEAQ in the germline V gene (reference sequence). The ends were cut back, 2 bases at V and 1 base at J, with 6 bases in the middle. This chain's CDR3 is CASSLMDSNQPQHF. CDR3 nucleotide sequence: TGTGCCAGCAGCTTAATGGACAGCAATCAGCCCCAGCATTTT.

J is TRBJ2-7 and V is TRBV5-1; 9 bases agree with TRBD1. CDR1 and CDR2 (germline): SGHRS, YFSETQ. There are 14 residues in the CDR3. Trimming removed 4 bases from V and 4 bases from J; junction bases left unmatched: 6. CDR3 loop: CASSMTGGAYEQYF. The CDR3 DNA is TGCGCCAGCAGCATGACAGGGGGGGCATACGAGCAGTACTTC.

This chain links TRBV3-1 (or the pseudogene TRBV3-2) with TRBJ1-5; no definite D call. There are 15 residues in the CDR3. Per germline, CDR1 LGHDT and CDR2 YNNKEL (reference sequence). The germline V and J ends were trimmed by 4 bases and 6 bases, with 16 bases remaining between them. The CDR3 DNA reads TGTGCCAGCAGCCCACTGTCCGGGGTGGGTCAGCCCCAGCATTTT. Its translation: CASSPLSGVGQPQHF.

This chain links TRBV27 with TRBJ2-1, with 10 positions matching TRBD2. The germline CDR1 and CDR2 sequences are MNHEY and SMNVEV (reference sequence). This CDR3 region has 16 residues. V trimming: 5 bases; J trimming: 8 bases; junction bases outside the gene matches: 12. CDR3 protein: CASSPMGTSALYEQFF. CDR3 nucleotides: TGTGCCAGCAGTCCGATGGGGACTAGCGCCTTGTATGAGCAGTTCTTC.

The CDR3 DNA reads TGCGCCAGCAGCTTCTCGGGGGCGGGTACTGAAGCTTTCTTT. This translates into CASSFSGAGTEAFF. V is TRBV5-1 and J is TRBJ1-1; D perhaps matches TRBD1 (6 bases). The germline V gene has CDR1 SGHRS and CDR2 YFSETQ. The length of the CDR3 is 14 residues. V was shortened by 2 bases and J by 5 bases, with 13 bases between the two germline ends.

This chain links TRBV25-1 with TRBJ1-1; 7 nucleotides align to TRBD1. Germline CDR1 is MGHDK and CDR2 is SYGVNS. V shed 4 bases, J shed 5 bases, and the junction held 4 bases outside the gene matches. The CDR3 extends over 13 amino acids. The CDR3 DNA follows: TGTGCCAGCAGTGGAGGGGGCTGGACTGAAGCTTTCTTT. It yields the protein CASSGGGWTEAFF.